The clone carrying this TCR beta chain was counted only a few times. Its target is unknown. Per the germline V gene, CDR1 is LNHDA and CDR2 is SQIVND (reference sequence). The CDR3 is 13 residues long. V was clipped by 5 bases and J by 2 bases, with 8 bases between them. This sample is part of a study of CD8+ T cells in alopecia areata. As for the study in general: Treated individuals took tofacitinib by mouth, 5 to 10 mg twice daily. Tofacitinib administration persisted for 6 to 18 months, succeeded by 6 months off drug.

Investigators isolated RNA and reverse transcribed it into cDNA to act as the sequencing template. Produced via immunoSEQ multiplex PCR; TCRdb's table is partial and in-frame only. The sample holds approximately 91,000 clones, 35% to 50% seen once. General study results and limits: With patients, TCR sharing proved less clear than in mice, a difference possibly related to HLA.

Sequenced: CD4+ T cells sorted from blood. The chain is built from TRBV19 and TRBJ2-3; weak D call: TRBD2 (5 bases). The source of this sequence is a human donor with alopecia areata. The CDR3 region is CASSRDYTDTQYF. CDR3 nucleotide sequence: TGTGCCAGTAGTCGGGATTACACAGATACGCAGTATTTT.